The present TCR beta chain was sequenced within a study of T cells in women clearing cervical HPV infection. The germline gives CDR1 SNHLY, CDR2 FYNNEI. V lost 7 bases and J 2 bases, leaving 11 bases between the germline ends. The CDR3 runs to 14 residues. A remark on this clone: The read gets to within 3 residues of the CDR3 end, and the germline J gene fills in the rest.

The repertoire was sequenced with immunoSEQ multiplex PCR; TCRdb's copy has only in-frame clones and lacks some. This sample's table has about 36,000 clones. The sample consisted of blood buffy coat. The chain couples TRBV2 to TRBJ2-2; D is perhaps TRBD1 (6 bases). The sequence came from a woman between 18 and 69 years old with a cervical HPV16 infection that either progressed to CIN3+ or cleared (not recorded which). The CDR3 region is CASTGRGNTGELFF. CDR3 bases read: TGTGCCAGCACGGGCAGGGGAAACACCGGGGAG. Variable domain in full (rest from reference TRBV2 and TRBJ2-2): EPEVTQTPSHQVTQMGQEVILRCVPISNHLYFYWYRQILGQKVEFLVSFYNNEISEKSEIFDDQFSVERPDGSNFTLKIRSTKLEDSAMYFCASTGRGNTGELFFGEGSRLTVL.